Below are 18 T cell receptor beta chains sequenced from a single sample in a study of blood T cell repertoires in COVID-19. Repertoires were generated with immunoSEQ multiplex PCR, while TCRdb's copy carries only in-frame clones and drops some. The sample has around 60,000 clones, around 90% seen once; the top ten hold about 13%. The material sequenced was peripheral blood. These receptors all come from a man between 60 and 75 years old with active COVID-19.

The V call is TRBV5-1, the J call TRBJ2-3, with 8 bases lining up with TRBD2. This CDR3 is built from 16 residues. Germline lookup yields CDR1 SGHRS and CDR2 YFSETQ. V was clipped by 0 bases and J by 2 bases; unmatched bases: 5. CDR3 residues: CASSLALAGITDTQYF. CDR3 in DNA: TGCGCCAGCAGCTTGGCCTTAGCGGGGATCACAGATACGCAGTATTTT.

The chain combines TRBV3-1 (or the pseudogene TRBV3-2) with TRBJ2-2, with a possible D match to TRBD1 (6 bases). V lost 4 bases and J lost 7, with 16 bases in between. The CDR3 sequence is 15 residues long. The germline V gene has CDR1 LGHDT and CDR2 YNNKEL (reference sequence). The CDR3 DNA follows: TGTGCCAGCAGCCTACGGGACATACGGGTCGGGGAGCTGTTTTTT. Encoded protein: CASSLRDIRVGELFF.

The sample holds one count of this clone. This chain connects TRBV4-2 to TRBJ2-3, with 9 nucleotides matching TRBD2. The J segment lost 3 bases and the V segment lost 3 bases, leaving 10 bases of the junction unmatched. Germline loops: CDR1 LGHNA, CDR2 YNFKEQ. This CDR3 spans 17 amino acids. The CDR3 DNA reads TGTGCCAGCAGCCAGGCATTACGACTAGCGGCTACAGATACGCAGTATTTT. Translation gives CASSQALRLAATDTQYF.

The sample holds one count of this clone. The gene calls are TRBV28 and TRBJ1-1; 9 bases agree with TRBD1. J was trimmed by 5 bases and V by 6 bases; bases with no gene match: 7. Germline V gene sequence: CDR1 MDHEN, CDR2 SYDVKM. The length of the CDR3 is 14 residues. The CDR3 spells CASRRDRVLTEAFF. In nucleotides, the CDR3 is TGTGCCAGCAGACGGGACAGGGTGTTGACTGAAGCTTTCTTT.

The chain couples TRBV19 to TRBJ2-5; D is unclear. Per germline, CDR1 LNHDA and CDR2 SQIVND (reference sequence). Trimming pared 1 base from V and 5 bases from J, leaving 14 bases between. There are 15 residues in the CDR3. The DNA of the CDR3 is TGTGCCAGTAGTATAGGCGACGGAGTCGGGGAGACCCAGTACTTC. This codes for CASSIGDGVGETQYF.

This sequence joins TRBV15 and TRBJ2-2, with TRBD1 matching 7 bases. The CDR3 is 16 residues long. CDR1 is LNHNV, CDR2 YYDKDF, per germline (reference sequence). J gave up 7 bases and V 0 bases, and 8 bases lay outside the gene matches. The CDR3 sequence: CATSREKYRGGGELFF. The DNA of the CDR3 is TGTGCCACCAGCAGAGAAAAATACAGGGGCGGCGGGGAGCTGTTTTTT.

This chain connects TRBV6-2 or TRBV6-3 to TRBJ2-2, with TRBD2 matching 10 bases. Germline values: CDR1 MNHEY, CDR2 SVGEGT. The CDR3 consists of 17 residues. The V gene end was trimmed by 6 bases and the J gene end by 0 bases; junction bases not matched to a gene: 7. CDR3 in amino acids: CASSSSGSSANTGELFF. The DNA of the CDR3 is TGTGCCAGCAGCTCTAGCGGGAGCTCAGCGAACACCGGGGAGCTGTTTTTT.

The chain combines TRBV20-1 with TRBJ1-1; D not resolved. V lost 6 bases and J 6 bases, leaving 8 bases between the germline ends. This CDR3 has 10 residues. Germline CDR1 and CDR2: DFQATT and SNEGSKA (reference sequence). In DNA form, the CDR3 reads TGCAGTGCCGGTAACGCTGAAGCTTTCTTT. This codes for CSAGNAEAFF.

The J gene is TRBJ1-2, the V gene TRBV6-1; no firm D call. The V gene lost 3 bases and the J gene lost 5 bases, with 13 bases spanning the gap. The CDR3 length is 14 residues. Germline lookup yields CDR1 MNHNS and CDR2 SASEGT. The CDR3 sequence: CASSDLGPRYGYTF. The CDR3 DNA is TGTGCCAGCAGTGATCTTGGGCCTCGGTATGGCTACACCTTC.

Comment on this clone: The junction shows a germline mismatch at one end, possibly a read error. This chain connects TRBV18 to TRBJ2-2; 14 positions match TRBD2. Germline CDR1 and CDR2: KGHSH and LQKENI. This CDR3 spans 14 amino acids. DNA for the CDR3: TGTGCCAGCTCACCATCCGGGACTAGCGGGGGAGTCCTTTTT. It specifies CASSPSGTSGGVLF. Drawing the rest from reference TRBV18 and TRBJ2-2, the complete variable domain is NAGVMQNPRHLVRRRGQEARLRCSPMKGHSHVYWYRQLPEEGLKFMVYLQKENIIDESGMPKERFSAEFPKEGPSILRIQQVVRGDSAAYFCASSPSGTSGGVLFGEGSRLTVL.

The chain carries TRBV7-9 and TRBJ1-2; 8 bases line up with TRBD1. V lost 2 bases, J lost 4 bases, and 0 bases stayed unmatched. The CDR3 contains 13 residues. Germline CDR1 and CDR2: SEHNR and FQNEAQ (reference sequence). CDR3 sequence reads: CASSLQGAYGYTF. CDR3 coding DNA: TGTGCCAGCAGCTTACAGGGGGCCTATGGCTACACCTTC.

The chain recombines TRBV9 with TRBJ2-7, with D possibly being TRBD1 (7 bases). The CDR3 extends over 15 amino acids. Trimming took 3 bases from V and 2 from J, leaving 15 bases between them. Germline loops: CDR1 SGDLS, CDR2 YYNGEE. CDR3 region: CASSEGAGRTYEQYF. The CDR3 nucleotides are TGTGCCAGCAGCGAGGGGGCGGGGAGGACCTACGAGCAGTACTTC.

The V and J genes are TRBV7-9 and TRBJ2-7, with 9 bases aligning to TRBD1. CDR1 SEHNR and CDR2 FQNEAQ come from the germline V gene (reference sequence). This CDR3 has 15 residues. Trimming removed 1 base from V and 1 base from J; junction bases left unmatched: 2. The CDR3 sequence: CASSLGTGASYEQYF. DNA for the CDR3: TGTGCCAGCAGCTTAGGGACAGGGGCGTCCTACGAGCAGTACTTC.

The rearrangement links TRBV3-1 (or the pseudogene TRBV3-2) to TRBJ2-1; TRBD1 matches 9 bases. Germline assignment: CDR1 LGHDT and CDR2 YNNKEL (reference sequence). The CDR3 is 18 amino acids. V was clipped by 2 bases and J by 4 bases; unmatched bases: 12. CDR3 loop: CASSQLSPGQGPYNEQFF. The DNA of the CDR3 is TGTGCCAGCAGCCAACTAAGTCCGGGACAGGGTCCTTACAATGAGCAGTTCTTC.

For the CDR3, the DNA is TGCGCCAGCAGCCCTACTTCGGGGGTCTACAATGAGCAGTTCTTC. This gives the protein CASSPTSGVYNEQFF. This chain uses TRBV5-1 with TRBJ2-1; maybe TRBD2 (6 bases). The ends were cut back, 4 bases at V and 3 bases at J, with 14 bases in the middle. CDR1 is SGHRS and CDR2 is YFSETQ in the germline V gene. The CDR3 runs 15 residues.

The gene calls are TRBV12-3 or TRBV12-4 and TRBJ2-7; TRBD1 aligns across 7 bases. The V gene end was trimmed by 6 bases and the J gene end by 2 bases; junction bases not matched to a gene: 4. CDR3 length: 13 amino acids. The CDR3 protein is CASRDRNTYEQYF. CDR3 in DNA: TGTGCCAGCAGGGACAGGAATACCTACGAGCAGTACTTC.

This chain links TRBV7-2 with TRBJ1-5; D is undetermined. V was pared by 1 base and J by 3 bases, with 7 bases between. The CDR3 contains 14 residues. Germline V gene lookup returns CDR1 SGHTA and CDR2 FQGNSA. CDR3 region: CASSLGTVNQPQHF. CDR3 DNA: TGTGCCAGCAGCTTAGGTACAGTCAATCAGCCCCAGCATTTT.

CDR3 DNA: TGTGCCAGCAGTGACTCCCTCTATGGCTACACCTTC. It codes for CASSDSLYGYTF. The chain employs TRBV25-1 and TRBJ1-2; no clear D gene. This CDR3 spans 12 amino acids. The germline V gene has CDR1 MGHDK and CDR2 SYGVNS. The V end lost 3 bases, the J end lost 4 bases, and 6 bases lay between the germline ends.